This T cell receptor beta chain was retrieved from a study of PD-L1 blockade in urothelial cancer. V shed 0 bases and J 5 bases; nucleotides not matched to a gene: 7. CDR3 length: 17 residues. In germline, CDR1 is SGDLS, CDR2 YYNGEE. Synthetic TCR analog templates were spiked into all PCRs individually. Profiled with immunoSEQ multiplex PCR; TCRdb holds only in-frame clones, not every one. Of more than 90,000 clones listed, 85% to 95% are singletons. Time point of the sample: peripheral blood 6 weeks after treatment start. This specimen was PBMCs, taken around atezolizumab (anti-PD-L1) treatment. The clonotype was recovered from a man aged 55 to 70 with urothelial cancer. J is TRBJ2-3 and V is TRBV9, with TRBD2 matching 12 bases. Here the CDR3 DNA reads TGTGCCAGCAGCGTAGCCCTAGCTAGCGGGGGGGAAGATACGCAGTATTTT. It specifies CASSVALASGGEDTQYF.